What follows describes a single T cell receptor beta chain. Its antigen is currently not known. Base-call qualities are not available, and no considerably larger clone is one nucleotide away. These data are taken from a study of blood T cell repertoires in COVID-19 (TCRdb year 2020). Context from the whole study: The collaborator samples originated in the United States, Italy and Spain and spanned the acute and convalescent phases of COVID-19. Nearly every sample came with metadata listing a de-identified subject ID, COVID-19 status, age in years and sex. The material from the prospective study consisted of cDNA or gDNA derived from T cells, B-cell-depleted T cells, or PBMCs. HLA class I and class II types, where available, came from metadata supplied by the sample provider rather than from assay-based typing. The samples were drawn from the first 160 participants of the ongoing ImmuneRACE study and from about 1,200 subjects provided by 6 global collaborators. Subjects who had been exposed to COVID-19, were actively infected with it, or had recovered from it provided the deeply sampled blood TCRbeta repertoires that made up the dataset. The repertoires were made available in a free public database intended to serve as a resource for research on the immune response to SARS-CoV-2. Study-wide conclusions, independent of this receptor: How much clinical and demographic metadata was included differed by source and by participant, and the metadata was provided uncurated.

V and J are trimmed by 10 bases and 0 bases, and the gene matches miss 7 bases of the junction. Measured from the cysteine to the phenylalanine, the CDR3 is 15 residues long. Only the CDR3 part of the read is kept: 45 bases, read in frame from the first base. Sequences ENHRY (CDR1) and SYGVKD (CDR2) are obtained from the germline V gene. Collaborating institutions collected whole blood in K2EDTA tubes following their own protocols. Collaborator samples were shipped for TCRbeta analysis as frozen whole blood, isolated PBMCs, or DNA extracted from either sample type. The immunoSEQ Assay, a bias-controlled multiplex PCR, was used to amplify TCRbeta CDR3 regions from genomic DNA. In the original analysis: The number of nucleated cells in each sample was estimated by amplification of reference gene primers within the assay. To quantify the absolute abundance of each unique TCRbeta CDR3 rearrangement, sequence reads were collapsed and filtered. Productive Simpson clonality was computed per sample as the square root of Simpson's diversity index over productive rearrangements. TCRdb stores this immuneACCESS table with in-frame sequences only. Part of the clones is absent; in the studies checked, under half of the shortfall reflects unresolved V genes, and no reason is known for the rest. From that table come the V and J calls and clone size; the DNA was used to work out D and trimming. The sample table shows under 50,000 clones, and roughly 77% are seen once. Roughly 40% of the sample rests with the top ten.

The sequence links TRBV10-3 to TRBJ2-1; TRBD2 lines up with 9 middle nucleotides. The origin of this receptor is a man older than 75 with active or convalescent COVID-19. The material sequenced was peripheral blood. The DNA sequence reads TGTGCCACCTATAGCGGGGGTAGCTCCTACAATGAGCAGTTCTTC. Its protein is CATYSGGSSYNEQFF.